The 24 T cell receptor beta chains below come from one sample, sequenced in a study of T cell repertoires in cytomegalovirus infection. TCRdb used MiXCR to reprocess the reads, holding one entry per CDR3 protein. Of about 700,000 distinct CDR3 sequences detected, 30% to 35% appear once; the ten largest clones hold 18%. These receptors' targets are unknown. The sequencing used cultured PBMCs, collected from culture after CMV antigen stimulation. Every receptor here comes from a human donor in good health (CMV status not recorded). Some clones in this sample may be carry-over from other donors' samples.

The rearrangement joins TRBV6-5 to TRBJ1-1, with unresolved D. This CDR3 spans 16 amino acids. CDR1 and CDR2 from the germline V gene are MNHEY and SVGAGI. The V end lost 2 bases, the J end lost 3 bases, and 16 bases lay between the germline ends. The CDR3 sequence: CASSYGWGNEDTEAFF. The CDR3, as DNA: TGTGCCAGCAGTTACGGGTGGGGAAATGAAGACACTGAAGCTTTCTTT.

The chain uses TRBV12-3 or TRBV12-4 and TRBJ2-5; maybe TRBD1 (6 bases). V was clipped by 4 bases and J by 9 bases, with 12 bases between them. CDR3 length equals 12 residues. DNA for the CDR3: TGTGCCAGCAGTTCGACTCAGGGGTCCCAGTACTTC. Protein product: CASSSTQGSQYF.

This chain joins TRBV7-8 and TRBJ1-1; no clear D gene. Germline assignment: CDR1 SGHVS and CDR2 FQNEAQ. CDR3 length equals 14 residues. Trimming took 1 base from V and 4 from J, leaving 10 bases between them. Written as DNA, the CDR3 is TGTGCCAGCAGCTTAGAGGGCGCTTCCACTGAAGCTTTCTTT. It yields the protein CASSLEGASTEAFF. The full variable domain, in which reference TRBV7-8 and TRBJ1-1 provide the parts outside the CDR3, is GAGVSQSPRYKVAKRGQDVALRCDPISGHVSLFWYQQALGQGPEFLTYFQNEAQLDKSGLPSDRFFAERPEGSVSTLKIQRTQQEDSAVYLCASSLEGASTEAFFGQGTRLTVV.

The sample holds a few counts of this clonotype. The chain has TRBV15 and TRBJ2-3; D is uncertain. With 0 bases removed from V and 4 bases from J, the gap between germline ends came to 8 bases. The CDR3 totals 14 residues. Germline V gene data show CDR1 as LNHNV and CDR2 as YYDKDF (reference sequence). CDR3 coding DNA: TGTGCCACCAGCAGAGATGGTGCGTCAGATACGCAGTATTTT. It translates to CATSRDGASDTQYF.

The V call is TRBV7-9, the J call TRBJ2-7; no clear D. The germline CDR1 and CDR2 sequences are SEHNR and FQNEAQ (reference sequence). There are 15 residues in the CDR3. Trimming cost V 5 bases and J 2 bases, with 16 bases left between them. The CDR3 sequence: CASSPEAANPYEQYF. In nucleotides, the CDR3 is TGTGCCAGCAGCCCCGAGGCAGCGAACCCCTACGAGCAGTACTTC.

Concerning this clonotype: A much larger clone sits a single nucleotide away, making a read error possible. As DNA, the CDR3 is TGTGCCAGCAGCGCTATGTCTAGCGGGAGACCCTACAATGAGCAGTTCTTC. This gives the protein CASSAMSSGRPYNEQFF. The V gene is TRBV7-6, the J gene TRBJ2-1; 10 bases agree with TRBD2. Germline V lookup: CDR1 SGHVS, CDR2 FNYEAQ. This CDR3 region has 17 residues. V trimming: 5 bases; J trimming: 2 bases; junction bases outside the gene matches: 9.

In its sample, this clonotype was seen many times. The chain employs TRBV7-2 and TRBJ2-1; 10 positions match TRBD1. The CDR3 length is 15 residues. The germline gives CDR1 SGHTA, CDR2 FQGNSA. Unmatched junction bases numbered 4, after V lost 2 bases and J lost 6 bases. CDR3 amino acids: CASSLWDRGGNEQFF. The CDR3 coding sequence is TGTGCCAGCAGCTTATGGGACAGGGGCGGCAATGAGCAGTTCTTC.

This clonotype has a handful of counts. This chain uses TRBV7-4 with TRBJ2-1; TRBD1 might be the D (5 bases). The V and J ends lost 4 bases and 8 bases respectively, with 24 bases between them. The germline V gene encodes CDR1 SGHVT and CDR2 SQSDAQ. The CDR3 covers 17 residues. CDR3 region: CASSWASRTSPGYEQFF. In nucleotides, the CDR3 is TGTGCCAGCAGCTGGGCGTCTAGGACATCCCCAGGGTATGAGCAGTTCTTC.

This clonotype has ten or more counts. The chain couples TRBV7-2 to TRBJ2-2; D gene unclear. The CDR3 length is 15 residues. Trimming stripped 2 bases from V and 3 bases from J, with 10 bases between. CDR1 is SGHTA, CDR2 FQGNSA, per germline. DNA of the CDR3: TGTGCCAGCAGCTTATACAGACGGGACACCGGGGAGCTGTTTTTT. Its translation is CASSLYRRDTGELFF.

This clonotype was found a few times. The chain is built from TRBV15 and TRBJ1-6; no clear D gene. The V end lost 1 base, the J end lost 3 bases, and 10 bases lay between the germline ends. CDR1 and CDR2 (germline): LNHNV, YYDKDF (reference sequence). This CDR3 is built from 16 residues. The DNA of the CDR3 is TGTGCCACCAGCAGAGGGGTGGGTTTCTATAATTCACCCCTCCACTTT. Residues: CATSRGVGFYNSPLHF.

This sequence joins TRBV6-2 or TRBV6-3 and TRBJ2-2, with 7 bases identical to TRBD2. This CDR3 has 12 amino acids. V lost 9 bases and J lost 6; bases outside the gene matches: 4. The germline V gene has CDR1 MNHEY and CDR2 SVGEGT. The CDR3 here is CASFRGAGELFF. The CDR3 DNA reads TGTGCCAGTTTCCGGGGGGCCGGGGAGCTGTTTTTT.

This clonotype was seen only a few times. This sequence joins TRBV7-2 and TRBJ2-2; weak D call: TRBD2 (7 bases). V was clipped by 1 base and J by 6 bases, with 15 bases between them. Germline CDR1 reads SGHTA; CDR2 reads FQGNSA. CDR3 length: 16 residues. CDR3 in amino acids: CASSLVWGGAAGELFF. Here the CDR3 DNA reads TGTGCCAGCAGCTTAGTCTGGGGGGGGGCCGCCGGGGAGCTGTTTTTT.

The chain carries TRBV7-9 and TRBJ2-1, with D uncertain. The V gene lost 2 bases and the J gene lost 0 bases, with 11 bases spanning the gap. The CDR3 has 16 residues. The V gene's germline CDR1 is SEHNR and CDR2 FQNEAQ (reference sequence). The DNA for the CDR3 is TGTGCCAGCAGCTTAACGATTACGAGCTCCTACAATGAGCAGTTCTTC. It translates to CASSLTITSSYNEQFF.

This chain's CDR3 is CASSRQGLGEKLFF. CDR3 DNA sequence: TGTGCCAGCAGTCGACAGGGATTAGGTGAAAAACTGTTTTTT. The chain carries TRBV12-3 or TRBV12-4 and TRBJ1-4; 7 bases align to TRBD1. The ends lost 5 bases at V and 7 bases at J; junction bases unmatched: 7. The CDR3 extends over 14 amino acids.

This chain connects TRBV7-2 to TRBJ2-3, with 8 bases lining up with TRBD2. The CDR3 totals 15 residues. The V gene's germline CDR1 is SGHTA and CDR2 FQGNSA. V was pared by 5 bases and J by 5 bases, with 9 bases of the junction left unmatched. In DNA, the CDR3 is TGTGCCAGCAGCCCTCTCCCCGGGGGGGAAGATACGCAGTATTTT. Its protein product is CASSPLPGGEDTQYF.

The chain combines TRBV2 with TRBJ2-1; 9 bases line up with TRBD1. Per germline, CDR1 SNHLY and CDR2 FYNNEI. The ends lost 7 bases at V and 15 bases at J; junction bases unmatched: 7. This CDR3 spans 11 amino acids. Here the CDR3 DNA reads TGTGCCAGCATCACCGGGACAGGGATGTTCTTC. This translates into CASITGTGMFF.

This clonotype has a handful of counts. CDR3 DNA: TGTGCCAGCAGTTACATGTCAGGGTACAATGAGCAGTTCTTC. It is translated as CASSYMSGYNEQFF. The chain uses TRBV6-6 and TRBJ2-1, with D possibly TRBD1 on 5 matching bases. CDR3 size: 14 residues. From germline, CDR1 is MNHNY and CDR2 SVGAGI (reference sequence). V lost 2 bases to trimming and J lost 4 bases, with 9 bases between them.

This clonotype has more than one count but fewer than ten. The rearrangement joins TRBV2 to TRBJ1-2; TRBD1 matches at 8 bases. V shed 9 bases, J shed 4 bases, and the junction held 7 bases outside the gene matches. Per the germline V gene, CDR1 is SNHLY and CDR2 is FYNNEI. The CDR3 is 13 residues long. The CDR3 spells CASAPGGPYGYTF. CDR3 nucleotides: TGTGCCAGTGCGCCAGGGGGCCCCTATGGCTACACCTTC.

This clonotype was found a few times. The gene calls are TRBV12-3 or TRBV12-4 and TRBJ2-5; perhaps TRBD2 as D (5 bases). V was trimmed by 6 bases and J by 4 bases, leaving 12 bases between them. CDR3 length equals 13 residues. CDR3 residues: CASRRRIGETQYF. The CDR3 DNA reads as TGTGCCAGCAGGAGGAGGATCGGAGAGACCCAGTACTTC.

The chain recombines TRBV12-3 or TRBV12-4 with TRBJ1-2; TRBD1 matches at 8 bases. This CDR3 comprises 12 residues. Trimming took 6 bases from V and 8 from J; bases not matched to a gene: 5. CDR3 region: CASSWTGKGYTF. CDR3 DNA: TGTGCCAGCAGCTGGACAGGGAAAGGCTACACCTTC.

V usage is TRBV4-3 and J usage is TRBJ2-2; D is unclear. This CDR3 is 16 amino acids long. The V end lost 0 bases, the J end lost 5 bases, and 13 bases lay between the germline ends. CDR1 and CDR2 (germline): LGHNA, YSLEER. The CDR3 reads CASSQDTDPRTGELFF. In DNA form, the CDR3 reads TGCGCCAGCAGCCAAGATACGGACCCGAGAACCGGGGAGCTGTTTTTT.

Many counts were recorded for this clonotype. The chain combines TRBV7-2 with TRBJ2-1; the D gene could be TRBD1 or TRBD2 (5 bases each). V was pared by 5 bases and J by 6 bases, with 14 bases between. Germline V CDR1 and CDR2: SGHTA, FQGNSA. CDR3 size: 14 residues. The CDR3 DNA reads TGTGCCAGCAGCCGCCCCACAGGAGGCAATGAGCAGTTCTTC. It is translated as CASSRPTGGNEQFF.

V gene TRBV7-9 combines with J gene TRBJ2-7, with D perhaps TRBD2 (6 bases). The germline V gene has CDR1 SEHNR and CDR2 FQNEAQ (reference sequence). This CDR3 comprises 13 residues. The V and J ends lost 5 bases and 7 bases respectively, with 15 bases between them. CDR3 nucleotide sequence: TGTGCCAGCAGCCCTCGTAGTGGGGGGGAGCAGTACTTC. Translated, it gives CASSPRSGGEQYF.

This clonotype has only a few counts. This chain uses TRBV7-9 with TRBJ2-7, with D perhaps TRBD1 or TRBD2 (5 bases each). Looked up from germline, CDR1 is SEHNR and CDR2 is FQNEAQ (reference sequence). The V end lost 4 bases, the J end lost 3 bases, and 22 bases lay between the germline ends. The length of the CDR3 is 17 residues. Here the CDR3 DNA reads TGTGCCAGCAGCTCGTGGATGGGACGGCCGGACTTCTACGAGCAGTACTTC. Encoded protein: CASSSWMGRPDFYEQYF.